This T cell receptor beta chain is from a study of cytomegalovirus exposure and HLA in healthy donors. The CDR3 runs to 12 residues. Trimming shortened V by 6 bases and J by 5 bases, and 13 bases separated the two germline ends. The germline V gene has CDR1 SQVTM and CDR2 ANQGSEA. The study ran its PCR with 60 Vbeta and 13 Jbeta primers. Libraries were prepared by immunoSEQ multiplex PCR; TCRdb keeps only in-frame clonotypes and omits some of them. The sample shows about 110,000 clones, roughly 87% of them seen only once. The rearrangement links TRBV29-1 to TRBJ1-1, with D possibly matching TRBD1 (5 bases). The origin of this receptor is a man aged 30 to 45 in good health and CMV-seropositive. The sequenced material came from PBMCs. As DNA, the CDR3 is TGCAGCGTCCTAGCGACAGAAACTGAAGCTTTCTTT. This translates into CSVLATETEAFF.